Here is one TCR beta chain with its context. Its target is not known. A library of TCRbeta sequences, prepared with unique molecular identifiers, was generated. Each CDR3 protein gets one entry after TCRdb re-called the PCR reads with MiXCR. This sample has fewer than 700,000 distinct CDR3 sequences, with around 13% found just once. Germline CDR1 is SGHTA and CDR2 is FQGTGA. There are 17 residues in the CDR3. Trimming took 2 bases from V and 3 from J, leaving 17 bases between them. This record comes from a study of T-cell reconstitution after alpha-beta-depleted transplantation in children. General study results and limits: Elevated TCRbeta diversity at day 60 was traced, in some patients, to surviving recipient T cells and thymic progenitors. Newly produced T cells mostly provided counts and TCRbeta diversity after one year, as hyperexpanded clones declined. Reportedly, roughly two months post-transplant, alpha-beta T cells arose from several hundred expanded graft clones.

Sample: PBMCs, mostly from graft donor cells, taken 360 days after TCRalphabeta/CD19-depleted stem cell transplant. This chain connects TRBV7-3 to TRBJ2-1; possibly TRBD1 for D (6 bases). This clonotype was obtained from a male patient younger than 18 who had a stem cell transplant for acute myeloid leukemia, so the T cells may come from the graft donor. CDR3 residues: CASSLSKGTRFYNEQFF. CDR3 DNA: TGTGCCAGCAGCTTATCCAAAGGGACACGGTTCTACAATGAGCAGTTCTTC.